The rows below give T cell receptor beta chains drawn from one sample of a study of cytomegalovirus exposure and HLA in healthy donors. Sequenced by immunoSEQ multiplex PCR; TCRdb stores in-frame clones only, minus some. The table lists about 120,000 clones, about three quarters of them singletons. What was sequenced was PBMCs. The receptors originated from a man aged 55 to 70 in good health and CMV-seropositive. The CDR3 runs from the conserved cysteine through the conserved F or W. A D gene is named only where the DNA matches it firmly. Not every row has a clone size; where given, it reads once, few, many or a size class.

TRBJ1-2 TRBV5-4 - - CASSPKGSGHYGYTF TGTGCCAGCAGCCCTAAGGGGTCAGGCCACTATGGCTACACCTTC
TRBJ1-4 TRBV4-1 - - CASSPGGGATNEKLFF TGCGCCAGCAGCCCCGGGGGAGGGGCAACTAATGAAAAACTGTTTTTT
TRBJ1-5 TRBV5-5 - - CASSPDGGFRQPQHF TGTGCCAGCAGCCCGGACGGGGGATTCAGGCAGCCCCAGCATTTT
TRBJ2-5 TRBV13 TRBD2 - CASSLTAGEETQYF TGTGCCAGCAGCCTAACGGCGGGAGAAGAGACCCAGTACTTC
TRBJ2-1 TRBV27 TRBD2 once CASSRVLSGGYGEQFF TGTGCCAGCAGTCGCGTGCTCAGCGGGGGGTATGGTGAGCAGTTCTTC
TRBJ2-7 TRBV5-4 - - CASSLGGVPSYEQYF TGTGCCAGCAGCTTGGGCGGGGTCCCCTCCTACGAGCAGTACTTC
TRBJ1-1 TRBV5-4 - - CASSTRRVMDTEAFF TGTGCCAGCAGCACCCGCCGGGTAATGGACACTGAAGCTTTCTTT
TRBJ2-2 TRBV5-1 - few CASSLAGQTNTGELFF TGCGCCAGCAGCTTGGCAGGACAGACGAACACCGGGGAGCTGTTTTTT
TRBJ1-2 TRBV5-6 TRBD1 - CASSQPGTGFGQYGYTF TGTGCCAGCAGCCAACCAGGGACAGGGTTTGGTCAATATGGATACACCTTC
TRBJ1-2 TRBV5-1 - - CASSSDPTSGRGSYTF TGCGCCAGCAGCTCAGACCCCACCTCCGGCAGGGGTAGCTACACCTTC
TRBJ1-2 TRBV7-6 - - CASSPRRGYGYTF TGTGCCAGCAGCCCGCGCAGGGGATATGGCTACACCTTC
TRBJ2-7 TRBV28 - - CASIPLGRGLIAYEQYF TGTGCCAGCATTCCCCTGGGGCGGGGACTTATCGCCTACGAGCAGTACTTC
TRBJ2-2 TRBV7-3 - - CASSLGQNTGELFF TGTGCCAGCAGCTTAGGACAGAACACCGGGGAGCTGTTTTTT
TRBJ2-1 TRBV5-1 TRBD2 - CASSSGLAGAFYNEQFF TGCGCCAGCAGCTCGGGACTAGCGGGAGCCTTCTACAATGAGCAGTTCTTC
TRBJ2-7 TRBV5-4 - - CASSLRGPYEQYF TGTGCCAGCAGCTTGAGAGGGCCCTACGAGCAGTACTTC
TRBJ1-1 TRBV11-3 - - CASSLDGGRDTEAFF TGTGCCAGCAGCTTAGATGGGGGCAGGGACACTGAAGCTTTCTTT
TRBJ2-7 TRBV7-8 - - CASSNQAVEQYF TGTGCCAGCAGCAATCAAGCGGTAGAGCAGTACTTC
TRBJ2-7 TRBV7-3 - few CASSSGGGSPGYEQYF TGTGCCAGCAGCTCGGGGGGCGGGAGTCCGGGCTACGAGCAGTACTTC
TRBJ1-3 TRBV9 TRBD1 - CASSGGQGVLAGNTIYF TGTGCCAGCAGCGGAGGACAGGGAGTACTGGCTGGAAACACCATATATTTT
TRBJ1-5 TRBV6-6 - - CASSYQRSGESQPQHF TGTGCCAGCAGTTATCAACGGTCAGGGGAATCTCAGCCCCAGCATTTT
TRBJ2-5 TRBV5-1 TRBD1 few CASSLGTGAQETQYF TGCGCCAGCAGCCTCGGGACAGGGGCACAAGAGACCCAGTACTTC
TRBJ1-5 TRBV6-1 - - CASSEAAVGASLARQPQHF TGTGCCAGCAGTGAAGCGGCTGTGGGGGCGAGTCTGGCGCGACAGCCCCAGCATTTT
TRBJ2-1 TRBV19 TRBD2 few CASSTPYGRGEQFF TGTGCCAGTAGTACCCCCTACGGGAGGGGTGAGCAGTTCTTC
TRBJ1-1 TRBV5-4 - - CASSLKQGNTEAFF TGTGCCAGCAGCTTGAAACAGGGTAACACTGAAGCTTTCTTT
TRBJ2-5 TRBV10-2 TRBD2 - CASSESTREGRKETQYF TGCGCCAGCAGTGAGTCGACAAGGGAGGGCAGAAAAGAGACCCAGTACTTC
TRBJ1-5 TRBV4-1 - once CASSLGGGNQPQHF TGCGCCAGCAGTCTCGGGGGAGGCAATCAGCCCCAGCATTTT
TRBJ2-5 TRBV5-1 - few CASSSLGHQETQYF TGCGCCAGCAGCTCCTTGGGCCATCAAGAGACCCAGTACTTC
TRBJ1-6 TRBV9 - - CASSVRGGSSYNSPLHF TGTGCCAGCAGCGTTCGAGGAGGGAGCTCCTATAATTCACCCCTCCACTTT
TRBJ1-5 TRBV2 - few CASSPPGHSNQPQHF TGTGCCAGCAGTCCCCCGGGACACAGCAATCAGCCCCAGCATTTT
TRBJ2-3 TRBV2 TRBD1 few CASSVRGLTDTQYF TGTGCCAGCAGTGTCAGGGGGCTAACAGATACGCAGTATTTT
TRBJ2-2 TRBV7-3 - - CASSSRAGELFF TGTGCCAGCAGCTCCCGGGCCGGGGAGCTGTTTTTT
TRBJ1-3 TRBV6-1 - few CASSERSTSGNTIYF TGTGCCAGCAGTGAGCGGTCCACCTCCGGAAACACCATTTATTTT
TRBJ2-3 TRBV11-2 - - CASSLWGGWTDTQYF TGTGCCAGCAGCCTGTGGGGAGGATGGACAGATACGCAGTATTTT
TRBJ2-5 TRBV6-1 - - CASRELWGGTQYF TGTGCCAGCCGCGAATTGTGGGGAGGTACCCAGTACTTC
TRBJ1-1 TRBV2 - - CASSPQENTEAFF TGTGCCAGCAGTCCACAGGAGAACACTGAAGCTTTCTTT
TRBJ2-7 TRBV5-1 TRBD2 - CASSRGLAESYEQYF TGCGCCAGCAGCCGGGGACTAGCGGAGTCCTACGAGCAGTACTTC
TRBJ2-1 TRBV9 - - CASSVNGLRRNEQFF TGTGCCAGCAGCGTAAATGGACTTCGGCGCAATGAGCAGTTCTTC
TRBJ1-3 TRBV9 TRBD1 - CASSPSEGASGNTIYF TGTGCCAGCAGCCCCTCCGAGGGGGCATCTGGAAACACCATATATTTT
TRBJ1-5 TRBV14 TRBD1 - CASSPRQGSQPQHF TGTGCCAGCAGCCCTAGACAGGGTAGTCAGCCCCAGCATTTT
TRBJ2-1 TRBV12-5 - few CASGLVHDPYNEQFF TGTGCTAGTGGTTTGGTACACGATCCTTACAATGAGCAGTTCTTC
TRBJ2-7 TRBV30 TRBD1 - CAWSQKGQGSYEQYF TGTGCCTGGAGTCAAAAGGGACAGGGGTCCTACGAGCAGTACTTC
TRBJ1-5 TRBV5-1 - - CASSLGPGDQPQHF TGCGCCAGCAGCTTGGGTCCGGGGGATCAGCCCCAGCATTTT
TRBJ2-1 TRBV5-4 TRBD1 - CASSTQGISEQFF TGTGCCAGCAGTACACAGGGGATCAGTGAGCAGTTCTTC
TRBJ2-7 TRBV5-5 TRBD1 - CASSSSEDRVGF TGTGCCAGCAGCTCCTCTGAGGACAGGGTTGGGTTC
TRBJ2-3 TRBV19 TRBD1 - CARHPTGGTDTQYF TGTGCCAGACACCCGACAGGGGGCACAGATACGCAGTATTTT
TRBJ2-2 TRBV6-5 TRBD1 few CASPRADRVGGELFF TGTGCCAGCCCGAGGGCGGACAGGGTGGGCGGGGAGCTGTTTTTT
TRBJ1-1 TRBV30 TRBD1 - CAWSTDRGNTEAFF TGTGCCTGGAGTACGGACAGGGGGAACACTGAAGCTTTCTTT
TRBJ2-4 TRBV5-1 - - CASNPFQPGTAAKNIQYF TGCGCCAGCAACCCCTTCCAACCGGGAACTGCCGCCAAAAACATTCAGTACTTC
TRBJ1-2 TRBV19 TRBD1 - CASSENRGLNYGYTF TGTGCCAGTAGTGAGAACAGGGGTTTAAACTATGGCTACACCTTC
TRBJ2-2 TRBV13 - few CASSFRRITGELFF TGTGCCAGCAGCTTTAGGCGGATAACCGGGGAGCTGTTTTTT